These 31 T cell receptor beta chains were sequenced from one sample in a study of control samples from healthy donors and cancer patients. Here immunoSEQ multiplex PCR was the method, and the copy in TCRdb shows in-frame clones only, minus some. Here the sample spans fewer than 200,000 clones, 90% to 95% being singletons. The specimen sequenced was blood. Receptors originate from a man aged 18 to 29 in good health.

The V gene is TRBV5-4, the J gene TRBJ2-7; perhaps TRBD1 as D (5 bases). The CDR3 spans 13 residues. The V and J ends lost 4 bases and 6 bases respectively, with 14 bases between them. Germline V gene sequence: CDR1 SGHNT, CDR2 YYREEE (reference sequence). The CDR3 is CASSADQTAEQYF. CDR3 DNA: TGTGCCAGCAGCGCAGACCAGACAGCCGAGCAGTACTTC.

The genes are TRBV30 and TRBJ2-7; 10 bases map to TRBD1. The CDR3 loop spans 16 amino acids. J lost 3 bases, V lost 1 base, and 9 bases had no gene match. The V gene's germline CDR1 is GTSNPN and CDR2 SVGIG (reference sequence). CDR3 bases: TGTGCCTGGAGTGCCCTCGACAGGGGGCTCAGCTACGAGCAGTACTTC. Protein sequence: CAWSALDRGLSYEQYF.

The chain uses TRBV6-5 and TRBJ2-5, with a tentative D call TRBD1 (5 bases). This CDR3 spans 13 amino acids. Germline V gene sequence: CDR1 MNHEY, CDR2 SVGAGI. V was cut by 8 bases and J by 4 bases, with 14 bases left in between. The CDR3 DNA sequence: TGTGCCAGCCTTCTAGGGGTCGGAGAGACCCAGTACTTC. The encoded protein is CASLLGVGETQYF.

The V call is TRBV6-2 or TRBV6-3, the J call TRBJ2-3, with a tentative D call TRBD2 (7 bases). The length of the CDR3 is 15 residues. Germline CDR1 MNHEY, CDR2 SVGEGT. V was pared by 5 bases and J by 4 bases, with 16 bases between. The CDR3 here is CASSRDLGGADTQYF. The CDR3 region has the DNA TGTGCCAGCAGTAGGGATCTAGGGGGGGCAGATACGCAGTATTTT.

The chain joins TRBV18 to TRBJ1-2, with D unclear. This CDR3 has 14 residues. Germline V lookup: CDR1 KGHSH, CDR2 LQKENI. Trimming took 0 bases from V and 7 from J, leaving 12 bases between them. The CDR3 DNA is TGTGCCAGCTCACCACCGTTACAAACTGGTGGCTACACCTTC. The encoded protein is CASSPPLQTGGYTF.

V and J are TRBV5-5 and TRBJ2-7; the D gene is possibly TRBD1 (6 bases). This CDR3 contains 14 residues. Deletions cut 1 base from V and 2 bases from J, with 10 bases between. Germline V gene lookup returns CDR1 SGHKS and CDR2 YYEKEE (reference sequence). The CDR3 region has the DNA TGTGCCAGCAGCTTGCGCCAGGGGACCTACGAGCAGTACTTC. It codes for CASSLRQGTYEQYF.

The chain employs TRBV28 and TRBJ1-6, with D tentatively TRBD1 (5 bases). V lost 4 bases and J lost 7, with 5 bases in between. The CDR3 extends over 12 amino acids. Germline values: CDR1 MDHEN, CDR2 SYDVKM. The CDR3 region has the DNA TGTGCCAGCAGTTACAGGAATTCACCCCTCCACTTT. Protein: CASSYRNSPLHF.

The chain carries TRBV5-4 and TRBJ2-1, with 9 nucleotides matching TRBD2. Losses at the gene ends were 3 bases for V and 7 bases for J; bases not matched to a gene: 17. The germline CDR1 and CDR2 sequences are SGHNT and YYREEE (reference sequence). CDR3 size: 18 residues. The CDR3 loop reads CASSSHYLPAGGRNEQFF. DNA of the CDR3: TGTGCCAGCAGCTCCCATTATCTGCCAGCGGGGGGTCGAAATGAGCAGTTCTTC.

This rearrangement joins TRBV6-5 to TRBJ1-1; no definite D call. With 6 bases removed from V and 4 bases from J, the gap between germline ends came to 9 bases. CDR3 length: 12 residues. CDR1 MNHEY and CDR2 SVGAGI come from the germline V gene. CDR3 protein: CASSRGSTEAFF. DNA for the CDR3: TGTGCCAGCAGCCGGGGAAGCACTGAAGCTTTCTTT.

CDR3 DNA sequence: TGTGCCAGCTCACCACCTCATAGTGACAGGGGGTTGGATGAGCAGTTCTTC. Its translation is CASSPPHSDRGLDEQFF. The chain carries TRBV18 and TRBJ2-1; 9 nucleotides agree with TRBD1. The CDR3 has 17 residues. CDR1 KGHSH and CDR2 LQKENI come from the germline V gene. Trimming cost V 0 bases and J 8 bases; bases outside gene matches: 11. Based on the CDR3 plus reference TRBV18 and TRBJ2-1, the full variable domain is NAGVMQNPRHLVRRRGQEARLRCSPMKGHSHVYWYRQLPEEGLKFMVYLQKENIIDESGMPKERFSAEFPKEGPSILRIQQVVRGDSAAYFCASSPPHSDRGLDEQFFGPGTRLTVL.

This sequence joins TRBV24-1 and TRBJ2-3; 8 nucleotides line up with TRBD2. The V gene's germline CDR1 is KGHDR and CDR2 SFDVKD. The CDR3 covers 17 residues. V dropped 4 bases and J dropped 5; count of bases not matched to a gene: 13. The CDR3 region is CATSDSPSSGRGDTQYF. DNA of the CDR3: TGTGCCACCAGTGACTCCCCCTCTAGCGGGCGGGGAGATACGCAGTATTTT.

The chain links TRBV2 to TRBJ2-1; 11 bases map to TRBD2. Trimming removed 5 bases from V and 5 bases from J; junction bases left unmatched: 11. The CDR3 contains 17 residues. Germline values: CDR1 SNHLY, CDR2 FYNNEI. The CDR3 nucleotides are TGTGCCAGCAGTAAGCGACTAGCGGGGAAATCGGACAATGAGCAGTTCTTC. It translates to CASSKRLAGKSDNEQFF.

The V gene is TRBV5-1, the J gene TRBJ1-2, with TRBD1 as a possible D gene (5 bases). V dropped 4 bases and J dropped 7 bases, with 20 bases sitting between them. The CDR3 has 15 residues. Germline loops: CDR1 SGHRS, CDR2 YFSETQ. This CDR3 is CASSPDSGGWSGYTF. The CDR3 nucleotides read TGCGCCAGCAGCCCAGACAGCGGTGGTTGGAGTGGCTACACCTTC.

This rearrangement joins TRBV3-1 (or the pseudogene TRBV3-2) to TRBJ1-6, with unresolved D. The V end was cut by 3 bases, the J end by 5 bases, with 5 bases between. Germline assignment: CDR1 LGHDT and CDR2 YNNKEL (reference sequence). The CDR3 runs 13 residues. The CDR3 coding sequence is TGTGCCAGCAGCCAGCTTAATAATTCACCCCTCCACTTT. Translation: CASSQLNNSPLHF.

This chain connects TRBV25-1 to TRBJ2-3, with TRBD2 identical over 9 bases. The V segment lost 1 base and the J segment 0 bases; nucleotides outside the gene matches: 8. Per germline, CDR1 MGHDK and CDR2 SYGVNS. The CDR3 runs 18 residues. The CDR3 DNA reads as TGTGCCAGCAGTGAATGGCTAGCGGGGAAAACTAGCACAGATACGCAGTATTTT. Encoded protein: CASSEWLAGKTSTDTQYF.

J is TRBJ2-7 and V is TRBV9; 14 nucleotides align to TRBD2. CDR3 length: 15 residues. The germline gives CDR1 SGDLS, CDR2 YYNGEE. J was trimmed by 5 bases and V by 4 bases; bases with no gene match: 5. The CDR3 is CASSPGLAGGNEQYF. CDR3 DNA: TGTGCCAGCAGCCCCGGACTAGCGGGGGGTAACGAGCAGTACTTC. Filled out from reference TRBV9 and TRBJ2-7, the complete variable domain reads DSGVTQTPKHLITATGQRVTLRCSPRSGDLSVYWYQQSLDQGLQFLIQYYNGEERAKGNILERFSAQQFPDLHSELNLSSLELGDSALYFCASSPGLAGGNEQYFGPGTRLTVT.

The chain uses TRBV18 and TRBJ1-5; TRBD1 agrees at 8 bases. This CDR3 is 17 amino acids long. Germline loops: CDR1 KGHSH, CDR2 LQKENI. Trimming took 2 bases from V and 4 from J; bases not matched to a gene: 10. The CDR3 bases are TGTGCCAGCTCACCAGTGGGGGGGACAGGCTTTAATCAGCCCCAGCATTTT. Protein product: CASSPVGGTGFNQPQHF.

The rearrangement joins TRBV15 to TRBJ1-5; 9 positions match TRBD1. V gave up 5 bases and J gave up 3 bases; unmatched junction bases: 5. Germline V gene lookup returns CDR1 LNHNV and CDR2 YYDKDF (reference sequence). The CDR3 spans 15 residues. The CDR3, as DNA: TGTGCCACCAGCCAGGACAGGGGTTCCAATCAGCCCCAGCATTTT. As protein: CATSQDRGSNQPQHF.

The chain uses TRBV29-1 and TRBJ2-7, with D possibly TRBD2 on 6 matching bases. The CDR3 sequence is 13 residues long. In germline, CDR1 is SQVTM, CDR2 ANQGSEA. Trimming took 1 base from V and 2 from J, leaving 9 bases between them. The CDR3 is CSVEGGDPYEQYF. The CDR3 DNA reads TGCAGCGTTGAAGGCGGGGACCCCTACGAGCAGTACTTC.

The chain carries TRBV6-6 and TRBJ2-7; possibly TRBD2 for D (6 bases). Germline-derived CDR1 and CDR2 are MNHNY and SVGAGI (reference sequence). The CDR3 loop spans 14 amino acids. V lost 8 bases, J lost 3 bases, and 17 bases lay in between. The CDR3 region has the DNA TGTGCCAGCCGCCGAGGCGGGGTCGACTACGAGCAGTACTTC. Protein: CASRRGGVDYEQYF.

The chain links TRBV7-2 to TRBJ2-1; no clear D. The CDR3 runs to 13 residues. The ends were cut back, 5 bases at V and 11 bases at J, with 16 bases in the middle. The germline V gene has CDR1 SGHTA and CDR2 FQGNSA. The chain's CDR3 is CASSDRTGLQQFF. CDR3 DNA sequence: TGTGCCAGCAGCGACCGGACGGGCCTCCAGCAGTTCTTC.

This clone was seen just once. CDR3 nucleotides: TGCGCCAGCAGCCATAGGAGCGCGGACCCATCCTACGAGCAGTACTTC. It yields the protein CASSHRSADPSYEQYF. This rearrangement joins TRBV4-1 to TRBJ2-7; D is undetermined. Germline lookup yields CDR1 MGHRA and CDR2 YSYEKL. The CDR3 runs to 16 residues. V shed 3 bases and J shed 1 base, with 16 bases lying between them.

This sequence joins TRBV6-5 and TRBJ2-5; D unclear. The CDR3 is made up of 14 amino acids. The V gene's germline CDR1 is MNHEY and CDR2 SVGAGI. The germline V and J ends were trimmed by 7 bases and 0 bases, with 12 bases remaining between them. CDR3 in amino acids: CASNRPGYQETQYF. As DNA, the CDR3 is TGTGCCAGCAACCGTCCTGGGTACCAAGAGACCCAGTACTTC.

A note on this clone: Other DNA sequences in the same sample also yield this CDR3. The J gene is TRBJ1-2, the V gene TRBV12-3 or TRBV12-4, with 7 bases matching TRBD1. The CDR3 sequence is 12 residues long. V lost 7 bases, J lost 5 bases, and 4 bases stayed unmatched. The CDR3 loop is CASTLQGYGYTF. In DNA form, the CDR3 reads TGTGCCAGCACCTTACAGGGGTATGGCTACACCTTC.

This chain uses TRBV6-2 or TRBV6-3 with TRBJ1-1, with 9 bases matching TRBD1. This CDR3 has 17 residues. After removal of 0 bases from V and 6 bases from J, the junction contained 11 bases not matched to a gene. Germline V gene sequence: CDR1 MNHEY, CDR2 SVGEGT. Here the CDR3 reads CASSYSRDRVGRAEAFF. DNA for the CDR3: TGTGCCAGCAGTTACTCGAGGGACAGGGTGGGTAGGGCTGAAGCTTTCTTT.

The chain uses TRBV5-1 and TRBJ2-1; 14 nucleotides match TRBD2. The CDR3 has 14 amino acids. With V trimmed by 4 bases and J by 10 bases, 4 bases remained unmatched. Germline-derived CDR1 and CDR2 are SGHRS and YFSETQ. The CDR3 sequence: CASSGTSGGEEQFF. The CDR3 DNA sequence: TGCGCCAGCAGCGGGACTAGCGGGGGAGAGGAGCAGTTCTTC. The variable domain in full, completed from reference TRBV5-1 and TRBJ2-1, reads KAGVTQTPRYLIKTRGQQVTLSCSPISGHRSVSWYQQTPGQGLQFLFEYFSETQRNKGNFPGRFSGRQFSNSRSEMNVSTLELGDSALYLCASSGTSGGEEQFFGPGTRLTVL.

The chain is built from TRBV29-1 and TRBJ1-5; TRBD1 might be the D (6 bases). Per germline, CDR1 SQVTM and CDR2 ANQGSEA. With 7 bases removed from V and 3 bases from J, the gap between germline ends came to 16 bases. The CDR3 runs to 14 residues. The CDR3 DNA reads as TGCAGCGCCCTCGCTACAGGGCCCAATCAGCCCCAGCATTTT. Its translation: CSALATGPNQPQHF.

V gene TRBV6-5 combines with J gene TRBJ2-7; 10 nucleotides agree with TRBD2. The CDR3 covers 15 residues. With 6 bases clipped from V and 2 bases from J, the junction kept 7 bases outside the gene matches. Germline V gene sequence: CDR1 MNHEY, CDR2 SVGAGI. CDR3 in amino acids: CASSENSGGTYEQYF. CDR3 DNA: TGTGCCAGCAGCGAGAATAGCGGGGGGACCTACGAGCAGTACTTC.

This chain uses TRBV10-3 with TRBJ2-5; D could derive from TRBD1 or TRBD2 (5 bases each). With 1 base removed from V and 4 bases from J, the gap between germline ends came to 7 bases. This CDR3 spans 13 amino acids. Germline assignment: CDR1 ENHRY and CDR2 SYGVKD. CDR3 DNA sequence: TGTGCCATCAGTGAGTTGAGGGGAGAGACCCAGTACTTC. This encodes CAISELRGETQYF.

In regard to this clone: The same CDR3 can be traced to other DNA sequences in this sample. The chain joins TRBV7-2 to TRBJ1-1; 7 nucleotides line up with TRBD1. Germline CDR1 reads SGHTA; CDR2 reads FQGNSA. There are 13 residues in the CDR3. V dropped 5 bases and J dropped 6; count of bases not matched to a gene: 6. CDR3 region: CASSLRTGAEAFF. The CDR3 DNA is TGTGCCAGCAGCCTGCGGACAGGTGCTGAAGCTTTCTTT. Filled out from reference TRBV7-2 and TRBJ1-1, the complete variable domain reads GAGVSQSPSNKVTEKGKDVELRCDPISGHTALYWYRQSLGQGLEFLIYFQGNSAPDKSGLPSDRFSAERTGGSVSTLTIQRTQQEDSAVYLCASSLRTGAEAFFGQGTRLTVV.

The gene calls are TRBV27 and TRBJ2-1; 12 nucleotides agree with TRBD2. V lost 7 bases to trimming and J lost 3 bases; unmatched junction nucleotides: 10. The CDR3 has 17 amino acids. Germline CDR1 reads MNHEY; CDR2 reads SMNVEV (reference sequence). The CDR3 nucleotides read TGTGCCAGCATGAGACTCCTAGCGGGGGGGCTCTACAATGAGCAGTTCTTC. Amino acids: CASMRLLAGGLYNEQFF.